This T cell receptor beta chain originates from a study of T cells in Graves' hyperthyroidism and ophthalmopathy. This sample holds PBMCs from approximately 9 ml fresh peripheral blood. It was RNA transcripts that yielded the amplified TCR beta CDR3 regions. TCR CDR3 regions were first amplified by RT-PCR with HTBI primers. One entry per CDR3 protein, called by TCRdb with MiXCR from the multiplex PCR reads. The sample contains 100,000 to 140,000 distinct CDR3 sequences, roughly 15% of which appear only once. Germline CDR1 reads DFQATT; CDR2 reads SNEGSKA (reference sequence). This CDR3 is built from 13 residues. J gave up 7 bases and V 2 bases, and 6 bases lay outside the gene matches.

The sample comprised blood. The source is a woman aged 45-59 years with Graves' hyperthyroidism. V is TRBV20-1 and J is TRBJ1-2; 8 nucleotides align to TRBD1. CDR3 sequence: CSARRQGLGGYTF. The CDR3 DNA is TGCAGTGCTAGAAGACAGGGGCTCGGTGGCTACACCTTC.